This T cell receptor beta chain is drawn from a study of read filtering for tumor transcriptome and immune sequencing. CDR1 and CDR2 from the germline V gene are KGHSH and LQKENI. The CDR3 is 16 amino acids. J lost 9 bases, V lost 7 bases, and 11 bases had no gene match. By frequency in the sample, this clonotype is medium-sized. The library was built from approximately 400 ng RNA with molecular barcoded adaptors for alpha/delta and beta/gamma chains. TCRdb used MiXCR to reprocess the reads, holding one entry per CDR3 protein. The sample lists some 50,000 distinct CDR3 sequences; about a fifth were seen once.

The rearrangement uses TRBV18 and TRBJ2-1; 14 bases line up with TRBD2. The sequenced sample was a population of CD138-negative cells sorted from bone marrow. The receptor comes from a donor aged 40 or over with multiple myeloma. The CDR3 coding sequence is TGTGCCAGCTGTACCGGGACTAGCGGGAGTATTGGTGAGCAGTTCTTC. Its translation is CASCTGTSGSIGEQFF.